One and the same sample provided the 32 T cell receptor beta chains below, sequenced in a study of radiation and T cells in renal cell carcinoma. Only in-frame clones appear in the TCRdb table, and some are missing; sequencing was by immunoSEQ multiplex PCR. The profile covers about 150,000 clones, with about 88% appearing a single time and 4.1% taken by the ten largest. Time point of the sample: baseline pretreatment blood. Indicated treatment: 15 Gy SBRT to primary tumor, nephrectomy 4 weeks later. The sample was blood, taken from a patient whose treatment included radiotherapy and nephrectomy. These receptors came from a woman in her 70s with renal cell carcinoma.

The chain combines TRBV5-4 with TRBJ1-1, with a tentative D call TRBD1 (5 bases). V lost 4 bases, J lost 5 bases, and 18 bases lay in between. Germline V gene data show CDR1 as SGHNT and CDR2 as YYREEE (reference sequence). The CDR3 covers 15 residues. The CDR3 spells CASSAPGPEGTEAFF. The DNA for the CDR3 is TGTGCCAGCAGCGCCCCCGGTCCGGAGGGGACTGAAGCTTTCTTT.

This chain joins TRBV10-3 and TRBJ2-3; 11 nucleotides line up with TRBD2. The junction had 3 bases not matched to a gene; V was cut back by 4 bases and J by 0 bases. Germline loops: CDR1 ENHRY, CDR2 SYGVKD. CDR3 size: 16 residues. CDR3 loop: CAISVGTSGSTDTQYF. The DNA of the CDR3 is TGTGCCATCAGTGTCGGGACTAGCGGTAGCACAGATACGCAGTATTTT.

The chain links TRBV5-1 to TRBJ1-3; no clear D gene. Germline loops: CDR1 SGHRS, CDR2 YFSETQ. This CDR3 comprises 14 residues. V dropped 4 bases and J dropped 2 bases, with 10 bases sitting between them. The CDR3 DNA reads TGCGCCAGCAGCGACACTGTGGCTGGAAACACCATATATTTT. It is translated as CASSDTVAGNTIYF.

CDR3 bases: TGTGCCAGCAGGGCTAGCGGGAACGAGCAGTACTTC. It is translated as CASRASGNEQYF. The rearrangement links TRBV2 to TRBJ2-7, with 9 bases matching TRBD2. Trimming took 6 bases from V and 5 from J; bases not matched to a gene: 2. Per the germline V gene, CDR1 is SNHLY and CDR2 is FYNNEI. The CDR3 length is 12 residues.

The rearrangement links TRBV27 to TRBJ1-1, with 7 positions matching TRBD1. The V gene's germline CDR1 is MNHEY and CDR2 SMNVEV (reference sequence). V shed 9 bases, J shed 4 bases, and the junction held 5 bases outside the gene matches. The CDR3 is made up of 12 amino acids. CDR3 sequence (DNA): TGTGCCAGTCGACAGGGTGGCACTGAAGCTTTCTTT. Translation gives CASRQGGTEAFF.

The rearrangement links TRBV19 to TRBJ1-1; no clear D. Per germline, CDR1 LNHDA and CDR2 SQIVND (reference sequence). The CDR3 is 13 amino acids. V was shortened by 5 bases and J by 9 bases, with 16 bases between the two germline ends. CDR3 amino acids: CASSERDTSQAFF. CDR3 sequence (DNA): TGTGCCAGTAGTGAAAGAGACACTTCCCAAGCTTTCTTT.

CDR3 nucleotides: TGTGCCACCAGCAGAGACAGACTCTCCTACGAGCAGTACTTC. Its protein is CATSRDRLSYEQYF. The chain employs TRBV15 and TRBJ2-7, with D unresolved. V lost 0 bases and J lost 0, with 6 bases in between. Germline assignment: CDR1 LNHNV and CDR2 YYDKDF (reference sequence). This CDR3 region has 14 residues. Full variable domain (outside the CDR3, taken from reference TRBV15 and TRBJ2-7): DAMVIQNPRYQVTQFGKPVTLSCSQTLNHNVMYWYQQKSSQAPKLLFHYYDKDFNNEADTPDNFQSRRPNTSFCFLDIRSPGLGDTAMYLCATSRDRLSYEQYFGPGTRLTVT.

The chain combines TRBV6-6 with TRBJ2-3; D gene unclear. V was cut by 6 bases and J by 0 bases, with 16 bases left in between. This CDR3 comprises 16 residues. CDR1 MNHNY and CDR2 SVGAGI come from the germline V gene (reference sequence). The DNA for the CDR3 is TGTGCCAGCAGCCGGTTCGGTAGCACTAGCACAGATACGCAGTATTTT. The encoded protein is CASSRFGSTSTDTQYF.

The chain employs TRBV19 and TRBJ2-7, with D perhaps being TRBD1 or TRBD2 (5 bases each). The CDR3 covers 14 residues. Germline V gene lookup returns CDR1 LNHDA and CDR2 SQIVND (reference sequence). Trimming removed 6 bases from V and 6 bases from J, with 18 bases in between. In DNA, the CDR3 is TGTGCCAGTAGGATCGGGACCGCCGCGGTCGAGCAGTACTTC. Its translation is CASRIGTAAVEQYF.

The chain is built from TRBV9 and TRBJ2-2; unclear D gene. Trimming removed 4 bases at V and 1 base at J, with 8 bases between. Germline values: CDR1 SGDLS, CDR2 YYNGEE. The CDR3 totals 14 residues. CDR3 sequence reads: CASSFRQNTGELFF. For the CDR3, the DNA is TGTGCCAGCAGCTTCCGACAGAACACCGGGGAGCTGTTTTTT.

The chain employs TRBV19 and TRBJ2-6; 7 bases align to TRBD2. The V gene's germline CDR1 is LNHDA and CDR2 SQIVND (reference sequence). The CDR3 spans 16 residues. V dropped 6 bases and J dropped 2; count of bases not matched to a gene: 7. CDR3 amino acids: CASRFPGGTGANVLTF. The CDR3 DNA sequence: TGTGCCAGTAGATTCCCCGGGGGGACTGGGGCCAACGTCCTGACTTTC.

The V and J genes are TRBV7-3 and TRBJ2-2; 10 nucleotides agree with TRBD2. CDR3 length: 16 amino acids. The germline gives CDR1 SGHTA, CDR2 FQGTGA. The J segment lost 1 base and the V segment lost 5 bases, leaving 4 bases of the junction unmatched. CDR3 coding DNA: TGTGCCAGCAGCCGTAGCGGGGGGATGAACACCGGGGAGCTGTTTTTT. Translated, it gives CASSRSGGMNTGELFF.

The V call is TRBV9, the J call TRBJ1-3, with 9 bases lining up with TRBD1. The CDR3 runs to 21 residues. Germline CDR1 SGDLS, CDR2 YYNGEE. V was clipped by 4 bases and J by 6 bases; unmatched bases: 26. CDR3 region: CASSKRTGAKPVFTLENTIYF. CDR3 in DNA: TGTGCCAGCAGCAAGAGGACAGGGGCGAAACCAGTTTTTACCCTGGAAAACACCATATATTTT.

This rearrangement joins TRBV5-4 to TRBJ2-5; TRBD2 agrees at 7 bases. This CDR3 spans 14 amino acids. V dropped 2 bases and J dropped 5; count of bases not matched to a gene: 6. Per germline, CDR1 SGHNT and CDR2 YYREEE (reference sequence). The chain's CDR3 is CASSLSGAEETQYF. The DNA for the CDR3 is TGTGCCAGCAGCTTAAGCGGGGCGGAGGAGACCCAGTACTTC.

This clone was seen only once. J is TRBJ1-5 and V is TRBV2, with D perhaps matching TRBD1 (6 bases). There are 15 residues in the CDR3. Germline CDR1 SNHLY, CDR2 FYNNEI. V gave up 6 bases and J gave up 7 bases, with 19 bases separating them. CDR3 coding DNA: TGTGCCAGCAGCCCCATATGGGGGGGCGGGCAGCCCCAGCATTTT. As protein: CASSPIWGGGQPQHF. The full variable domain, in which reference TRBV2 and TRBJ1-5 provide the parts outside the CDR3, is EPEVTQTPSHQVTQMGQEVILRCVPISNHLYFYWYRQILGQKVEFLVSFYNNEISEKSEIFDDQFSVERPDGSNFTLKIRSTKLEDSAMYFCASSPIWGGGQPQHFGDGTRLSIL.

The rearrangement links TRBV4-3 to TRBJ1-1, with a possible D match to TRBD1 (5 bases). V lost 5 bases and J 0 bases, leaving 10 bases between the germline ends. Per germline, CDR1 LGHNA and CDR2 YSLEER. This CDR3 region has 14 residues. In DNA form, the CDR3 reads TGCGCCAGCAGCAGGAGACAGCTGAACACTGAAGCTTTCTTT. Amino acid sequence: CASSRRQLNTEAFF.

The chain couples TRBV12-5 to TRBJ1-1; no firm D call. V was trimmed by 2 bases and J by 6 bases, leaving 16 bases between them. The CDR3 sequence is 15 residues long. CDR1 is LGHNT, CDR2 FRNRAP, per germline. The CDR3 sequence: CASGLPRQFGAEAFF. The CDR3 DNA is TGTGCTAGTGGTTTGCCCCGACAATTTGGGGCTGAAGCTTTCTTT.

The chain links TRBV19 to TRBJ1-2; 11 bases map to TRBD1. Germline values: CDR1 LNHDA, CDR2 SQIVND (reference sequence). The trim removed 5 bases at V and 6 bases at J, leaving 8 bases unmatched. The length of the CDR3 is 15 residues. The CDR3 DNA sequence: TGTGCCAGTAGTTCGCCGGGACAGGGGGTCGATGGCTACACCTTC. Its translation is CASSSPGQGVDGYTF. Drawing the rest from reference TRBV19 and TRBJ1-2, the complete variable domain is DGGITQSPKYLFRKEGQNVTLSCEQNLNHDAMYWYRQDPGQGLRLIYYSQIVNDFQKGDIAEGYSVSREKKESFPLTVTSAQKNPTAFYLCASSSPGQGVDGYTFGSGTRLTVV.

This rearrangement joins TRBV6-6 to TRBJ2-1, with TRBD1 as a possible D gene (5 bases). The germline V gene encodes CDR1 MNHNY and CDR2 SVGAGI (reference sequence). The CDR3 sequence is 15 residues long. The ends were cut back, 5 bases at V and 4 bases at J, with 15 bases in the middle. The CDR3 region has the DNA TGTGCCAGCAGTACCGGGCAGGGCGCGTACAATGAGCAGTTCTTC. Translation: CASSTGQGAYNEQFF.

The V and J genes are TRBV7-2 and TRBJ2-5; no definite D call. This CDR3 is 13 amino acids long. Per germline, CDR1 SGHTA and CDR2 FQGNSA. Trimming shortened V by 4 bases and J by 1 base, and 7 bases separated the two germline ends. CDR3 nucleotides: TGTGCCAGCAGCTCGGACGTCCAAGAGACCCAGTACTTC. Its protein product is CASSSDVQETQYF.

The chain uses TRBV7-9 and TRBJ2-1; 9 positions agree with TRBD1. Germline lookup yields CDR1 SEHNR and CDR2 FQNEAQ (reference sequence). V shed 5 bases, J shed 5 bases, and the junction held 7 bases outside the gene matches. This CDR3 has 15 residues. DNA for the CDR3: TGTGCCAGCAGCCCCCGGACAGGGGTAGACAATGAGCAGTTCTTC. Its protein product is CASSPRTGVDNEQFF.

The J gene is TRBJ2-3, the V gene TRBV6-6; 7 nucleotides line up with TRBD2. The V gene's germline CDR1 is MNHNY and CDR2 SVGAGI (reference sequence). J was trimmed by 5 bases and V by 6 bases; bases with no gene match: 11. The CDR3 contains 15 residues. The CDR3 DNA reads TGTGCCAGCAGCTTCGGACTAGTCTCGGGAGATACGCAGTATTTT. Translated: CASSFGLVSGDTQYF.

The chain recombines TRBV5-4 with TRBJ2-3, with D possibly being TRBD1 (6 bases). V shed 3 bases and J shed 6 bases, with 17 bases lying between them. CDR3 length: 15 residues. Germline loops: CDR1 SGHNT, CDR2 YYREEE (reference sequence). CDR3 in DNA: TGTGCCAGCAGCTCTGGGGGCAGGGCAACGGATACGCAGTATTTT. It is translated as CASSSGGRATDTQYF.

The J gene is TRBJ2-7, the V gene TRBV6-5, with D perhaps TRBD1 (6 bases). With 0 bases removed from V and 6 bases from J, the gap between germline ends came to 12 bases. The germline V gene has CDR1 MNHEY and CDR2 SVGAGI. The CDR3 is 14 residues long. The CDR3 DNA follows: TGTGCCAGCAGTTACTCGTACAGGGCTCTCGAGCAGTACTTC. This gives the protein CASSYSYRALEQYF.

V is TRBV5-1 and J is TRBJ1-3; D ambiguous. Germline CDR1 and CDR2: SGHRS and YFSETQ. The V gene lost 4 bases and the J gene lost 0 bases, with 8 bases spanning the gap. There are 14 residues in the CDR3. CDR3 protein: CASSTSGSGNTIYF. The CDR3 DNA follows: TGCGCCAGCAGCACCTCAGGCTCTGGAAACACCATATATTTT.

The J gene is TRBJ1-4, the V gene TRBV19; no clear D. Per germline, CDR1 LNHDA and CDR2 SQIVND (reference sequence). The ends were cut back, 0 bases at V and 10 bases at J, with 15 bases in the middle. CDR3 length equals 15 residues. The CDR3 coding sequence is TGTGCCAGTAGTATAGATCGGACCCCGGGCGGAAAACTGTTTTTT. Translated: CASSIDRTPGGKLFF. Full variable domain (remainder filled in from reference TRBV19 and TRBJ1-4): DGGITQSPKYLFRKEGQNVTLSCEQNLNHDAMYWYRQDPGQGLRLIYYSQIVNDFQKGDIAEGYSVSREKKESFPLTVTSAQKNPTAFYLCASSIDRTPGGKLFFGSGTQLSVL.

The CDR3 loop reads CATNIVGTGELFF. The CDR3 DNA sequence: TGTGCCACTAACATCGTGGGCACCGGGGAGCTGTTTTTT. The chain links TRBV7-2 to TRBJ2-2; D uncertain. Trimming removed 10 bases from V and 4 bases from J, with 13 bases in between. The CDR3 contains 13 residues. CDR1 is SGHTA and CDR2 is FQGNSA in the germline V gene. Combining the CDR3 with reference TRBV7-2 and TRBJ2-2 gives the whole variable domain GAGVSQSPSNKVTEKGKDVELRCDPISGHTALYWYRQSLGQGLEFLIYFQGNSAPDKSGLPSDRFSAERTGGSVSTLTIQRTQQEDSAVYLCATNIVGTGELFFGEGSRLTVL.

The chain links TRBV7-3 to TRBJ1-3, with D uncertain. Germline V gives CDR1 SGHTA, CDR2 FQGTGA. The V gene lost 5 bases and the J gene lost 7 bases, with 12 bases spanning the gap. The CDR3 covers 13 residues. For the CDR3, the DNA is TGTGCCAGCAGCCGTCAATTAGGGAACACCATATATTTT. This sequence encodes CASSRQLGNTIYF.

This chain joins TRBV6-5 and TRBJ1-2; 9 bases agree with TRBD1. The V and J ends lost 6 bases and 10 bases, in that order; junction bases with no gene match: 12. CDR1 MNHEY and CDR2 SVGAGI come from the germline V gene. This CDR3 has 14 amino acids. CDR3 in DNA: TGTGCCAGCAGGTACACCAATGGACAGGGGTCCTACACCTTC. Its translation: CASRYTNGQGSYTF.

The gene calls are TRBV5-3 and TRBJ2-7, with D uncertain. TRBV5-3 is placed among ORFs of uncertain function. V was pared by 2 bases and J by 5 bases, with 11 bases between. The CDR3 extends over 13 amino acids. In DNA form, the CDR3 reads TGTGCCAGAAGCTTCGAGGCCGGCCACGAGCAGTACTTC. As protein: CARSFEAGHEQYF.

This clone has only one observation. The chain has TRBV6-1 and TRBJ1-1; D is perhaps TRBD1 (6 bases). Germline values: CDR1 MNHNS, CDR2 SASEGT. The V end lost 0 bases, the J end lost 1 base, and 9 bases lay between the germline ends. The CDR3 spans 15 residues. CDR3: CASSEAGGANTEAFF. CDR3 sequence (DNA): TGTGCCAGCAGTGAAGCTGGGGGGGCGAACACTGAAGCTTTCTTT.

This rearrangement joins TRBV5-7 to TRBJ2-7; maybe TRBD2 (6 bases). TRBV5-7 is identified as an open reading frame with a role that is uncertain. CDR3 length: 13 residues. V lost 0 bases, J lost 3 bases, and 7 bases lay in between. The CDR3 DNA follows: TGTGCCAGCAGCTTGGGGGGGGACTACGAGCAGTACTTC. Protein product: CASSLGGDYEQYF.